What follows are 17 T cell receptor beta chains derived from one specimen sequenced in a study of blood T cell repertoires in COVID-19. Sequencing was performed with immunoSEQ multiplex PCR; in TCRdb, only in-frame clones are kept and a portion is missing. The sample records 380,000 or so clones, less than 90% being singletons. The material sequenced was peripheral blood. These TCRs come from an older woman with COVID-19, enrolled during active disease.

The chain couples TRBV27 to TRBJ1-2, with D possibly matching TRBD1 (5 bases). Germline lookup yields CDR1 MNHEY and CDR2 SMNVEV (reference sequence). The CDR3 is 15 amino acids. Trimming stripped 2 bases from V and 5 bases from J, with 15 bases between. The CDR3 protein is CASSLRGRVIYGYTF. The CDR3, as DNA: TGTGCCAGCAGTTTAAGGGGCAGGGTGATATATGGCTACACCTTC.

V and J are TRBV9 and TRBJ1-1; 9 bases fit TRBD1. Germline trimming cut 3 bases from V and 4 bases from J; bases unmatched to any gene: 7. Germline V CDR1 and CDR2: SGDLS, YYNGEE. The CDR3 is made up of 15 amino acids. The CDR3 region is CASSDTGQGSTEAFF. The CDR3 DNA is TGTGCCAGCAGCGATACGGGACAGGGTAGCACTGAAGCTTTCTTT.

The V gene is TRBV9, the J gene TRBJ1-4; TRBD1 agrees at 7 bases. The V gene's germline CDR1 is SGDLS and CDR2 YYNGEE. The CDR3 runs 14 residues. J was trimmed by 3 bases and V by 4 bases; bases with no gene match: 3. CDR3 loop: CASSPGQPNEKLFF. The DNA of the CDR3 is TGTGCCAGCAGCCCGGGACAGCCTAATGAAAAACTGTTTTTT. Drawing the rest from reference TRBV9 and TRBJ1-4, the complete variable domain is DSGVTQTPKHLITATGQRVTLRCSPRSGDLSVYWYQQSLDQGLQFLIQYYNGEERAKGNILERFSAQQFPDLHSELNLSSLELGDSALYFCASSPGQPNEKLFFGSGTQLSVL.

The chain links TRBV19 to TRBJ1-3; the D gene is possibly TRBD1 (5 bases). The CDR3 loop spans 14 amino acids. V was clipped by 4 bases and J by 4 bases, with 11 bases between them. The germline gives CDR1 LNHDA, CDR2 SQIVND (reference sequence). CDR3 DNA: TGTGCCAGTAGTACCCCTAAGGGGGGAAACACCATATATTTT. Translation: CASSTPKGGNTIYF.

CDR3 nucleotides: TGCGCCAGCAGCCGAACCGCGTCTGGAGGGCCCACTGAAGCTTTCTTT. This gives the protein CASSRTASGGPTEAFF. The chain combines TRBV4-3 with TRBJ1-1, with D unresolved. Per germline, CDR1 LGHNA and CDR2 YSLEER. The CDR3 sequence is 16 residues long. V was cut by 4 bases and J by 4 bases, with 19 bases left in between.

The chain carries TRBV30 and TRBJ2-1; unclear D gene. CDR3 length equals 12 residues. Germline V lookup: CDR1 GTSNPN, CDR2 SVGIG (reference sequence). V shed 0 bases and J shed 6 bases, with 6 bases lying between them. CDR3 loop: CAWSVSSNEQFF. The CDR3 DNA reads as TGTGCCTGGAGTGTATCGTCCAATGAGCAGTTCTTC.

CDR3 protein: CASSEIPYEQYF. CDR3 nucleotides: TGTGCCAGCAGTGAAATCCCATACGAGCAGTACTTC. The gene calls are TRBV2 and TRBJ2-7; D gene uncertain. Germline V gives CDR1 SNHLY, CDR2 FYNNEI. V lost 2 bases, J lost 4 bases, and 6 bases lay in between. There are 12 residues in the CDR3.

This clone occurred once. The chain uses TRBV2 and TRBJ2-2; a possible D gene is TRBD1 (5 bases). The length of the CDR3 is 14 residues. CDR1 SNHLY and CDR2 FYNNEI come from the germline V gene. V gave up 7 bases and J gave up 4 bases, with 13 bases separating them. CDR3 bases: TGTGCCAGCACCTCCCTCGACAGCACCGGGGAGCTGTTTTTT. Amino acid sequence: CASTSLDSTGELFF.

As concerns this clone: An end of the junction does not agree with germline; a read error may underlie this. The chain recombines TRBV5-5 with TRBJ2-7; 8 nucleotides agree with TRBD1. The germline V gene encodes CDR1 SGHKS and CDR2 YYEKEE (reference sequence). The CDR3 runs to 15 residues. The DNA for the CDR3 is TGTGCCAGCAGATTGGACAGGGCCCAATACTACGAGCAGTACTTC. It specifies CASRLDRAQYYEQYF. Together with reference TRBV5-5 and TRBJ2-7, the CDR3 gives the full variable domain: DAGVTQSPTHLIKTRGQQVTLRCSPISGHKSVSWYQQVLGQGPQFIFQYYEKEERGRGNFPDRFSARQFPNYSSELNVNALLLGDSALYLCASRLDRAQYYEQYFGPGTRLTVT.

The chain has TRBV24-1 and TRBJ2-2, with D maybe TRBD1 (5 bases). V lost 1 base to trimming and J lost 5 bases, with 7 bases between them. This CDR3 region has 14 residues. CDR1 KGHDR and CDR2 SFDVKD come from the germline V gene. As DNA, the CDR3 is TGTGCCACCAGTGATTTCGCAGGGACCGGGGAGCTGTTTTTT. As protein: CATSDFAGTGELFF.

The rearrangement joins TRBV13 to TRBJ2-5; D is undetermined. The germline CDR1 and CDR2 sequences are PRHDT and FYEKMQ (reference sequence). The CDR3 consists of 14 residues. Trimming removed 5 bases at V and 1 base at J, with 11 bases between. CDR3 nucleotide sequence: TGTGCCAGCAGCCCCCCCACGAGCCAAGAGACCCAGTACTTC. This encodes CASSPPTSQETQYF.

With respect to this clone: This CDR3 is also generated by other DNA sequences in the sample. CDR3 sequence (DNA): TGTGCCAGCAGCGTACTAGCCCGCACAGATACGCAGTATTTT. Its translation: CASSVLARTDTQYF. This chain joins TRBV9 and TRBJ2-3; D is possibly TRBD2 (5 bases). The CDR3 runs to 14 residues. Trimming took 1 base from V and 1 from J, leaving 7 bases between them. Germline CDR1 SGDLS, CDR2 YYNGEE. The whole variable domain, filled in from reference TRBV9 and TRBJ2-3, reads DSGVTQTPKHLITATGQRVTLRCSPRSGDLSVYWYQQSLDQGLQFLIQYYNGEERAKGNILERFSAQQFPDLHSELNLSSLELGDSALYFCASSVLARTDTQYFGPGTRLTVL.

J is TRBJ2-7 and V is TRBV4-3, with a possible D match to TRBD1 (5 bases). CDR3 length: 18 amino acids. With 0 bases removed from V and 4 bases from J, the gap between germline ends came to 22 bases. The germline V gene encodes CDR1 LGHNA and CDR2 YSLEER. For the CDR3, the DNA is TGCGCCAGCAGCCAAGATTGGATGCAGGGCTTGGAATGGTACGAGCAGTACTTC. Translation gives CASSQDWMQGLEWYEQYF.

The chain recombines TRBV6-8 with TRBJ2-7; 9 bases fit TRBD1. This CDR3 spans 14 amino acids. V was clipped by 8 bases and J by 5 bases; unmatched bases: 10. Germline V gene sequence: CDR1 MNHGY, CDR2 SAAAGT. DNA for the CDR3: TGTGCCAGCCAGAACAGGGACAGGGACCACGAGCAGTACTTC. This codes for CASQNRDRDHEQYF.

J is TRBJ1-1 and V is TRBV6-5; TRBD1 aligns across 9 bases. V lost 2 bases to trimming and J lost 5 bases; unmatched junction nucleotides: 9. CDR1 is MNHEY, CDR2 SVGAGI, per germline. CDR3 length: 16 residues. In DNA, the CDR3 is TGTGCCAGCAGTTACGGGTACAGGGGGCGATCTACTGAAGCTTTCTTT. As protein: CASSYGYRGRSTEAFF.

The J gene is TRBJ2-2, the V gene TRBV30; perhaps TRBD1 as D (6 bases). Germline values: CDR1 GTSNPN, CDR2 SVGIG (reference sequence). The CDR3 runs 15 residues. The V and J ends lost 0 bases and 6 bases respectively, with 14 bases between them. CDR3 in DNA: TGTGCCTGGAGTGTAGGGGGTCTAGCAGCCGGGGAGCTGTTTTTT. Translated: CAWSVGGLAAGELFF.

In its sample, this clone was seen once. The V call is TRBV9, the J call TRBJ2-7; 13 bases line up with TRBD2. This CDR3 has 18 amino acids. Per the germline V gene, CDR1 is SGDLS and CDR2 is YYNGEE. J gave up 3 bases and V 3 bases, and 12 bases lay outside the gene matches. The CDR3 region is CASSAAPPGTSGVYEQYF. The CDR3 bases are TGTGCCAGCAGCGCCGCCCCCCCCGGGACTAGCGGGGTCTACGAGCAGTACTTC.